Presented here are 6 T cell receptor beta chains from one specimen sequenced in a study of CD8+CD57+ T cells in acquired aplastic anemia. The template for TCR beta VDJ and CDR3 sequence profiling was genomic DNA. MiXCR was run by TCRdb on the reads, yielding one entry per CDR3 protein. The sample yields roughly 120,000 distinct CDR3 sequences, 55% to 60% seen once. Patients selected for sequencing had displayed CD8+CD57+ cell expansion by flow cytometry. The material sequenced was sorted CD4+, CD8+, or CD8+CD57+ T cells (not recorded which) from PBMCs. All receptors come from a human donor with aplastic anemia.

There are many counts of this clonotype. CDR3 region: CASSSEAFWDEQYF. CDR3 sequence (DNA): TGTGCCAGCAGTTCTGAAGCTTTTTGGGACGAGCAGTACTTC. The chain carries TRBV5-6 and TRBJ2-7; D is uncertain. V lost 5 bases and J lost 5, with 17 bases in between. Germline V lookup: CDR1 SGHDT, CDR2 YYEEEE. The CDR3 is made up of 14 amino acids.

The chain is built from TRBV9 and TRBJ2-1, with D unresolved. The CDR3 is 11 amino acids. The V and J ends lost 0 bases and 8 bases respectively, with 3 bases between them. CDR1 is SGDLS and CDR2 is YYNGEE in the germline V gene. The CDR3 here is CASSVGYEQFF. CDR3 in DNA: TGTGCCAGCAGCGTAGGTTATGAGCAGTTCTTC.

Notes on this clonotype: A read error may produce the germline difference seen at one junction end. V and J are TRBV19 and TRBJ1-6; possibly TRBD1 for D (6 bases). Per the germline V gene, CDR1 is LNHDA and CDR2 is SQIVND (reference sequence). The CDR3 is 15 amino acids. The CDR3 loop reads CASTRTAPTASPLHF. CDR3 nucleotide sequence: TGCGCCAGTACTAGGACAGCGCCTACGGCTTCACCCCTCCACTTT.

This clonotype has a handful of counts. The J gene is TRBJ1-6, the V gene TRBV2, with TRBD1 matching 11 bases. V trimming: 6 bases; J trimming: 11 bases; junction bases outside the gene matches: 9. This CDR3 is 15 amino acids long. CDR1 is SNHLY and CDR2 is FYNNEI in the germline V gene. CDR3 sequence: CASSYTGTGGPPLHF. The CDR3 DNA reads as TGTGCCAGCAGCTATACCGGGACAGGGGGGCCACCCCTCCACTTT.

This chain links TRBV7-8 with TRBJ1-1; D not resolved. V lost 1 base, J lost 1 base, and 13 bases lay in between. CDR3 length: 16 residues. Germline loops: CDR1 SGHVS, CDR2 FQNEAQ. CDR3 sequence reads: CASSLGWRVENTEAFF. DNA of the CDR3: TGTGCCAGCAGCTTAGGATGGAGGGTGGAGAACACTGAAGCTTTCTTT.

The genes are TRBV5-1 and TRBJ2-1, with 13 positions matching TRBD2. Germline CDR1 is SGHRS and CDR2 is YFSETQ. The ends lost 4 bases at V and 5 bases at J; junction bases unmatched: 9. The CDR3 covers 17 residues. The CDR3 reads CASSPRTSGGAHNEQFF. CDR3 bases: TGCGCCAGCAGCCCCCGGACTAGCGGGGGAGCGCACAATGAGCAGTTCTTC.